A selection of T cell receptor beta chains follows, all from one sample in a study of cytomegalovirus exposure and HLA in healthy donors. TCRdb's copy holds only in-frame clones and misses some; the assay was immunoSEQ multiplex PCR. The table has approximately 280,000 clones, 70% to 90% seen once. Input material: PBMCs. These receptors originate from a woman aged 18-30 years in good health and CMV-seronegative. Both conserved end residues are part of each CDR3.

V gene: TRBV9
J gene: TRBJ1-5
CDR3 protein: CASSPGQGAPYSNQPQHF

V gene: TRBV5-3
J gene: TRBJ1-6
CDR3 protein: CARSQDRVSPLHF

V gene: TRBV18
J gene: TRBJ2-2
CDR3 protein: CASSPLRQFTGELFF

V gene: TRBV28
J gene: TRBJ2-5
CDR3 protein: CASSVRQGVWETQYF

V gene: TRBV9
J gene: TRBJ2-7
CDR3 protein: CASSGGTSSSEQYF

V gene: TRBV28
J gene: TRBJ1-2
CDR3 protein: CASSYSGVYGYTF

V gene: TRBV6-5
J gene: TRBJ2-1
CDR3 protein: CASSRGLANEQFF

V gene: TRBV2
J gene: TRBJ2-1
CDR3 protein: CASSPGLARYNEQFF

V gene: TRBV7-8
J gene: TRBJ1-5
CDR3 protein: CASSLRGMNQPQHF

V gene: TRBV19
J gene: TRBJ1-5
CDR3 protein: CASGRGQVSNQPQHF

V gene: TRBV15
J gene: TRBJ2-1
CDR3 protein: CATREGQGALSSYNEQFF

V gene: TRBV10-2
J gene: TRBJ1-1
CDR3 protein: CASRQGARTEAFF

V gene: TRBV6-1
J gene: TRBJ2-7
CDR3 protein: CASTHSGGQSYEQYF

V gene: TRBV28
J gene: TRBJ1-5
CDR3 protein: CASSFSPQHF

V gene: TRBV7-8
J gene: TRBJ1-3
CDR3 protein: CASSWGQSSGNTIYF

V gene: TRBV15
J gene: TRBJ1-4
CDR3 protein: CATSREGRGLPNEKLFF

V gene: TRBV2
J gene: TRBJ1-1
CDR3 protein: CASSADNTEAFF

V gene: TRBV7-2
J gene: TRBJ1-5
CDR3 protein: CASSLQAGGNQPQHF

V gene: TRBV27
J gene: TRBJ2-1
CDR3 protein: CASSPPSPEQFF

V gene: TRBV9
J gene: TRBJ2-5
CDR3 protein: CASSTGSLGTQYF

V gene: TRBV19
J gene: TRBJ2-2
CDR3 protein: CASSEVAGGFANTGELFF

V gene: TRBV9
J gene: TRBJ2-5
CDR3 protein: CASSVGGEGETQYF

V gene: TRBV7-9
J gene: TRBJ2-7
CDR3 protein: CASSLGGGRNEQYF

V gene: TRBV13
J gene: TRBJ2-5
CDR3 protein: CASSLFQEETQYF

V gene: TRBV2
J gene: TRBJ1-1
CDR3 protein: CASLPGGVYTEAFF

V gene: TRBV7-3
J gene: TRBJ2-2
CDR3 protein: CASSTGLATGELFF

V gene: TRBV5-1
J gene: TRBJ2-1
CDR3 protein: CASSLPLVSAYNEQFF

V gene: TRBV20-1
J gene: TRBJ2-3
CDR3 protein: CSASGSDTQYF

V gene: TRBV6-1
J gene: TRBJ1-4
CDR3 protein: CASTGVGEKLFF

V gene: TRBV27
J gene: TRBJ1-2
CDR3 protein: CASRQGAPYGYTF

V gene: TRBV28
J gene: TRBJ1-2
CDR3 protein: CASSLPAVYGYTF

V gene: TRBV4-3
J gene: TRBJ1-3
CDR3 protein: CASSPRAQTGEAGNTIYF

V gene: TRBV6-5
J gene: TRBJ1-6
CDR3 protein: CASRTEGRVGSPLHF

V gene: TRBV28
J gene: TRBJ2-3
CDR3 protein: CASISRLILTDTQYF

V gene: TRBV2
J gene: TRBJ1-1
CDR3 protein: CASRETGSPEAFF

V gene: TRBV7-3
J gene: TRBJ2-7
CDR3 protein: CASSEGLAGNEQYF

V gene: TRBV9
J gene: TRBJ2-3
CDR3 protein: CASSGTSGPTDTQYF

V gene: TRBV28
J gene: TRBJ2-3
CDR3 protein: CASSLGLAGRASTDTQYF

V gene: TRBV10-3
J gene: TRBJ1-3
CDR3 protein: CAILADSGNTIYF

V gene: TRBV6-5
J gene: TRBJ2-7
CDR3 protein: CATLAGHSYEQYF

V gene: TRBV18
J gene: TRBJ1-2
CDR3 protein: CASSNRTGNSGYTF

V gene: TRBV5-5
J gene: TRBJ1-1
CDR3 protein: CASSLGGREPEAFF

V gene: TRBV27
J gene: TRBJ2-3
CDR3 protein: CASSLTRTLADTQYF

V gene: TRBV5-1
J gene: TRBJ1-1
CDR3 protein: CASSLDSEAFF

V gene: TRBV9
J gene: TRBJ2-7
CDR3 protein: CASSLRQGALSF

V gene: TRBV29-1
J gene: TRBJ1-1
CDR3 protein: CSVEDRGFWLNTEAFF